These T cell receptor beta chains were read from a single sample in a study of vaccination and CD4 T cells after COVID-19. These receptors' antigens are unknown. Each CDR3 protein is one row after TCRdb ran MiXCR on the PCR reads. The table lists about 11,000 distinct CDR3 sequences, almost 65% of them singletons. This specimen consisted of CD4+ T cells from blood, cultured in vitro, obtained before SARS-CoV-2 vaccination. The receptors stem from a human donor who had recovered from COVID-19. Each CDR3 is given with its conserved first and last residue. Each record gives: D gene, clone size, V gene, J gene, CDR3 DNA, CDR3 protein. D genes are given only for firm matches. Clone size is not always given. Where it is, it says once, few, many or a class for expanded clones.

D gene: NA; clone size: few; V gene: TRBV11-3; J gene: TRBJ1-2; CDR3 DNA: TGTGCCAGCAGCTTCCCCGGACGAGCGGTTACCCTTCGGGGCTACACCTTC; CDR3 protein: CASSFPGRAVTLRGYTF
D gene: NA; clone size: once; V gene: TRBV12-3/TRBV12-4; J gene: TRBJ2-7; CDR3 DNA: TGTGCCAGCAGTTTAAAGTTGGGGTACGAGCAGTACTTC; CDR3 protein: CASSLKLGYEQYF
D gene: NA; clone size: NA; V gene: TRBV27; J gene: TRBJ2-7; CDR3 DNA: TGTGCCAGCAGTTTTGGATTTGGAGGGCGCGAGCAGTACTTC; CDR3 protein: CASSFGFGGREQYF
D gene: TRBD2; clone size: once; V gene: TRBV6-1; J gene: TRBJ2-1; CDR3 DNA: TGTGCCAGCAGTCGGACTAGCGGCTCCTACAATGAGCAGTTCTTC; CDR3 protein: CASSRTSGSYNEQFF
D gene: NA; clone size: once; V gene: TRBV30; J gene: TRBJ2-2; CDR3 DNA: TGTGCCTGGAGTCTGCCGGCAGGGAACACCGGGGAGCTGTTTTTT; CDR3 protein: CAWSLPAGNTGELFF
D gene: NA; clone size: NA; V gene: TRBV9; J gene: TRBJ2-7; CDR3 DNA: TGTGCCAGCAGCGTAGGTTCAGGGGTGAGCTACGAGCAGTACTTC; CDR3 protein: CASSVGSGVSYEQYF
D gene: TRBD2; clone size: NA; V gene: TRBV19; J gene: TRBJ2-1; CDR3 DNA: TGTGCCAGTAGTGCGAGCGGGAGAGGGGGTAATGAGCAGTTCTTC; CDR3 protein: CASSASGRGGNEQFF
D gene: TRBD1; clone size: NA; V gene: TRBV19; J gene: TRBJ1-1; CDR3 DNA: TGTGCCAGTAGTATCCGGATACAGGGGGTCCTGAACACTGAAGCTTTCTTT; CDR3 protein: CASSIRIQGVLNTEAFF
D gene: TRBD2; clone size: once; V gene: TRBV7-2; J gene: TRBJ2-1; CDR3 DNA: TGTGCCAGCAGCTTAGTGCCTAGCGGTTCCTACAATGAGCAGTTCTTC; CDR3 protein: CASSLVPSGSYNEQFF
D gene: NA; clone size: NA; V gene: TRBV19; J gene: TRBJ1-2; CDR3 DNA: TGTGCCAGTTGGGAGAGGGACTATGGCTACACCTTC; CDR3 protein: CASWERDYGYTF
D gene: TRBD2; clone size: once; V gene: TRBV10-3; J gene: TRBJ2-5; CDR3 DNA: TGTGCCACCGGGACTAGCGGGAACCAAGAGACCCAGTACTTC; CDR3 protein: CATGTSGNQETQYF
D gene: TRBD2; clone size: few; V gene: TRBV6-4; J gene: TRBJ2-3; CDR3 DNA: TGTGCCAGCAGTGAAGGTAGCGGGTCGGATACGCAGTATTTT; CDR3 protein: CASSEGSGSDTQYF
D gene: NA; clone size: NA; V gene: TRBV15; J gene: TRBJ1-5; CDR3 DNA: TGTGCCACCTCACAGGGTTTAAGCAATCAGCCCCAGCATTTT; CDR3 protein: CATSQGLSNQPQHF
D gene: NA; clone size: NA; V gene: TRBV6-1; J gene: TRBJ1-2; CDR3 DNA: TGTGCCAGCAGTGAAACGATACTCTATGGCTACACCTTC; CDR3 protein: CASSETILYGYTF
D gene: NA; clone size: NA; V gene: TRBV5-4; J gene: TRBJ1-1; CDR3 DNA: TGTGCCAGCAGCCGCCTGGGACGGAAGAACACTGAAGCTTTCTTT; CDR3 protein: CASSRLGRKNTEAFF
D gene: TRBD1; clone size: NA; V gene: TRBV6-2/TRBV6-3; J gene: TRBJ1-1; CDR3 DNA: TGTGCCAGCATGACTGGGACAGGGGCGGGGAACACTGAAGCTTTCTTT; CDR3 protein: CASMTGTGAGNTEAFF
D gene: TRBD1; clone size: NA; V gene: TRBV12-3/TRBV12-4; J gene: TRBJ1-6; CDR3 DNA: TGTGCCAGCAGTTCGACAGGGAGGTTTTCACCCCTCCACTTT; CDR3 protein: CASSSTGRFSPLHF
D gene: NA; clone size: once; V gene: TRBV27; J gene: TRBJ2-7; CDR3 DNA: TGTGCCAGCAGTTTAGGGTACAGGCGGGGCCCGACCTCCTACGAGCAGTACTTC; CDR3 protein: CASSLGYRRGPTSYEQYF
D gene: NA; clone size: few; V gene: TRBV7-2; J gene: TRBJ1-5; CDR3 DNA: TGTGCCAGCAGCTTAGAGGGGGGGCTCAATCAGCCCCAGCATTTT; CDR3 protein: CASSLEGGLNQPQHF
D gene: NA; clone size: NA; V gene: TRBV6-2/TRBV6-3; J gene: TRBJ2-7; CDR3 DNA: TGTGCCAGCAGTTACTCGACCAGGGGGGCGCGCGGGAAGGAGCAGTACTTC; CDR3 protein: CASSYSTRGARGKEQYF
D gene: NA; clone size: NA; V gene: TRBV28; J gene: TRBJ1-5; CDR3 DNA: TGTGCCAGTCGGGCAGGGAAGTATAGCAATCAGCCCCAGCATTTT; CDR3 protein: CASRAGKYSNQPQHF
D gene: NA; clone size: NA; V gene: TRBV5-8; J gene: TRBJ2-7; CDR3 DNA: TGTGCCAGCAGCTTGAGGACAGTCTCCTACGAGCAGTACTTC; CDR3 protein: CASSLRTVSYEQYF
D gene: NA; clone size: NA; V gene: TRBV7-8; J gene: TRBJ1-6; CDR3 DNA: TGTGCCAGCAGCTTAGCCTGGGATCCGAGCTCCTATAATTCACCCCTCCACTTT; CDR3 protein: CASSLAWDPSSYNSPLHF
D gene: TRBD1; clone size: NA; V gene: TRBV6-1; J gene: TRBJ1-2; CDR3 DNA: TGTGCCAGCACCCCTCAGGGGGCGTCTGGCTACACCTTC; CDR3 protein: CASTPQGASGYTF
D gene: TRBD1; clone size: few; V gene: TRBV7-2; J gene: TRBJ1-2; CDR3 DNA: TGTGCCAGCAGCTTCTCTCAGGGGGCAGGTGGCTACACCTTC; CDR3 protein: CASSFSQGAGGYTF
D gene: NA; clone size: NA; V gene: TRBV6-2/TRBV6-3; J gene: TRBJ2-6; CDR3 DNA: TGTGCCAGCAGTCACTTACAGGGGACTGATTCTGGGGCCAACGTCCTGACTTTC; CDR3 protein: CASSHLQGTDSGANVLTF